One sample yielded the 15 T cell receptor beta chains listed below, sequenced in a study of shared clonotypes between healthy human individuals. Profiled with immunoSEQ multiplex PCR; TCRdb holds only in-frame clones, not every one. The sample has 300,000 to 400,000 clones, around 79% seen once; the top ten hold 10%. Sequenced sample: memory CD4+ T cells sorted from blood. Regarding subset: CD45RA-negative fraction. Receptor source: a young man in good health.

J is TRBJ2-1 and V is TRBV7-8; 7 nucleotides line up with TRBD2. Losses at the gene ends were 5 bases for V and 4 bases for J; bases not matched to a gene: 8. CDR3 length: 15 residues. The germline V gene has CDR1 SGHVS and CDR2 FQNEAQ. Written as DNA, the CDR3 is TGTGCCAGCAGCATTAGCGGGCAGCCTTACAATGAGCAGTTCTTC. Translated, it gives CASSISGQPYNEQFF.

The chain links TRBV7-9 to TRBJ2-7; D remains ambiguous. V gave up 3 bases and J gave up 0 bases, with 9 bases separating them. Germline CDR1 reads SEHNR; CDR2 reads FQNEAQ (reference sequence). The CDR3 runs 14 residues. For the CDR3, the DNA is TGTGCCAGCAGCTTCTCGGCAATCTCCTACGAGCAGTACTTC. Its translation: CASSFSAISYEQYF.

CDR3 sequence: CASSSGRFGEQYF. Written as DNA, the CDR3 is TGTGCCAGCAGTTCAGGAAGATTTGGCGAGCAGTACTTC. This chain links TRBV27 with TRBJ2-7, with D unresolved. Germline CDR1 MNHEY, CDR2 SMNVEV (reference sequence). Trimming shortened V by 4 bases and J by 6 bases, and 13 bases separated the two germline ends. The CDR3 covers 13 residues.

The chain links TRBV7-2 to TRBJ2-6, with D perhaps matching TRBD1 (6 bases). The CDR3 runs to 17 residues. Germline V gene lookup returns CDR1 SGHTA and CDR2 FQGNSA. V was clipped by 2 bases and J by 4 bases, with 15 bases between them. In DNA, the CDR3 is TGTGCCAGCAGCTTACCCTCAACAGGGAGCGGGGCCAACGTCCTGACTTTC. Amino acids: CASSLPSTGSGANVLTF.

The sample holds many counts of this clone. This rearrangement joins TRBV5-6 to TRBJ2-5, with 8 bases aligning to TRBD1. The junction had 8 bases not matched to a gene; V was cut back by 2 bases and J by 5 bases. The CDR3 runs 15 residues. Germline CDR1 and CDR2: SGHDT and YYEEEE. CDR3 amino acids: CASSFVAGGRETQYF. Written as DNA, the CDR3 is TGTGCCAGCAGCTTCGTCGCAGGGGGCAGGGAGACCCAGTACTTC.

The chain recombines TRBV10-3 with TRBJ2-5, with D uncertain. The CDR3 loop spans 14 amino acids. Trimming cost V 7 bases and J 2 bases, with 14 bases left between them. Germline V gene data show CDR1 as ENHRY and CDR2 as SYGVKD. The CDR3 bases are TGTGCCATCACCCAAGGGTGGGGACAAGAGACCCAGTACTTC. Amino acid sequence: CAITQGWGQETQYF.

The chain links TRBV18 to TRBJ2-1; TRBD1 might be the D (5 bases). The CDR3 has 14 residues. The germline gives CDR1 KGHSH, CDR2 LQKENI. Trimming removed 3 bases from V and 4 bases from J, with 10 bases in between. The CDR3, as DNA: TGTGCCAGCTCACCGACAGTAAATTACAATGAGCAGTTCTTC. Translating it yields CASSPTVNYNEQFF.

This clone was seen just once. V usage is TRBV5-4 and J usage is TRBJ1-5; a possible D gene is TRBD1 (5 bases). V shed 4 bases and J shed 0 bases, with 14 bases lying between them. Germline assignment: CDR1 SGHNT and CDR2 YYREEE (reference sequence). This CDR3 is 16 amino acids long. Here the CDR3 DNA reads TGTGCCAGCAGCGACGGACAACGGTTTAGCAATCAGCCCCAGCATTTT. Translation: CASSDGQRFSNQPQHF. Full variable domain (missing parts from reference TRBV5-4 and TRBJ1-5): ETGVTQSPTHLIKTRGQQVTLRCSSQSGHNTVSWYQQALGQGPQFIFQYYREEENGRGNFPPRFSGLQFPNYSSELNVNALELDDSALYLCASSDGQRFSNQPQHFGDGTRLSIL.

The chain is built from TRBV27 and TRBJ2-2; no clear D. Germline lookup yields CDR1 MNHEY and CDR2 SMNVEV (reference sequence). The CDR3 sequence is 14 residues long. The ends were cut back, 8 bases at V and 4 bases at J, with 14 bases in the middle. The CDR3 sequence is CASRLEAGTGELFF. The CDR3 DNA reads TGTGCCAGCCGGTTAGAGGCAGGCACCGGGGAGCTGTTTTTT.

The rearrangement joins TRBV28 to TRBJ2-5; the D gene could be TRBD1 or TRBD2 (5 bases each). This CDR3 comprises 18 residues. Trimming removed 5 bases from V and 2 bases from J, with 24 bases in between. The germline V gene has CDR1 MDHEN and CDR2 SYDVKM. The CDR3 bases are TGTGCCAGCAGTAGCGTTGCGGGCGCCAGGGCCCTGCAAGAGACCCAGTACTTC. Translation gives CASSSVAGARALQETQYF.

With regard to this clone: A much bigger clone sits one base away, suggesting this may be a read error. V gene TRBV18 combines with J gene TRBJ2-1, with 11 bases fitting TRBD2. Germline-derived CDR1 and CDR2 are KGHSH and LQKENI. Germline trimming cut 1 base from V and 9 bases from J; bases unmatched to any gene: 5. CDR3 size: 15 residues. The CDR3 coding sequence is TGTGCCAGCTCACCACAGCTTAGCGGGAGGGCTGAGCAGTTCTTC. This encodes CASSPQLSGRAEQFF.

This clone occurred a few times. The genes are TRBV7-2 and TRBJ1-2; unclear D gene. The CDR3 spans 13 residues. Germline CDR1 reads SGHTA; CDR2 reads FQGNSA. The V gene lost 5 bases and the J gene lost 1 base, with 8 bases spanning the gap. CDR3 protein: CASSPTHNYGYTF. In DNA, the CDR3 is TGTGCCAGCAGCCCTACTCATAACTATGGCTACACCTTC.

The genes are TRBV5-6 and TRBJ2-3; no clear D gene. The germline V gene encodes CDR1 SGHDT and CDR2 YYEEEE. This CDR3 is built from 17 residues. V gave up 0 bases and J gave up 0 bases, with 14 bases separating them. This CDR3 reads CASSLDPRAPSTDTQYF. The DNA of the CDR3 is TGTGCCAGCAGCTTGGACCCGCGAGCGCCAAGCACAGATACGCAGTATTTT.

CDR3 residues: CASSPLGAGDEKLFF. The CDR3 DNA sequence: TGTGCCAGCAGCCCCCTCGGGGCAGGGGATGAAAAACTGTTTTTT. V usage is TRBV16 and J usage is TRBJ1-4; D is possibly TRBD1 (6 bases). Per the germline V gene, CDR1 is KGHSY and CDR2 is FQNENV. CDR3 length: 15 residues. V shed 4 bases and J shed 6 bases, with 15 bases lying between them.

This clone occurred a few times. The chain joins TRBV28 to TRBJ1-1, with D possibly TRBD1 on 5 matching bases. Germline-derived CDR1 and CDR2 are MDHEN and SYDVKM. The CDR3 totals 15 residues. V was cut by 3 bases and J by 0 bases, with 11 bases left in between. CDR3 in DNA: TGTGCCAGCAGTTTTCCCGGGGGAATGAACACTGAAGCTTTCTTT. Protein: CASSFPGGMNTEAFF.